The subject of this entry is one T cell receptor beta chain. This clonotype has a single count. The target of this receptor is not known. The record has no base qualities; no much larger clone is one base away. A single read is weak support. These data belong to a study of CD8 T cells in Susac syndrome (dated by TCRdb to about 2019). Study-level background: Repertoire sequencing was used to test whether CD8+ T cell activation and differentiation in Susac syndrome was antigen driven.

From its cysteine to its phenylalanine, the CDR3 spans 14 amino acids. The read is trimmed to its CDR3 DNA, 42 bases read in frame from base 1. The V end loses 2 bases and the J end loses 2 bases, and a stretch of 7 bases separates them. CDR1 and CDR2 (MDHEN, SYDVKM) derive from the germline V gene. RNA was extracted using the RNeasy kit, and about 0.45 to 1 microgram was reverse transcribed with random hexamers. The immunoSEQ multiplex PCR assay, covering 54 Vbeta and 13 Jbeta segments, was used to amplify TCR beta CDR3 regions. Bias from PCR amplification was corrected by using a synthetic template baseline for primer optimization and for computational correction. The published analysis was carried out like this. Reads were assigned to V, D and J genes according to IMGT and analyzed in immunoSEQ Analyzer, with only productive sequences retained. To calculate clonality, Shannon entropy was normalized by log2 of the number of productive unique sequences and then subtracted from one. For each patient and control, public and private clones were evaluated among the 100 most prevalent clones. Clones were defined as Susac-specific if absent from the healthy and MS cohorts, from around 1,000 published viral clones and from other ImmuneACCESS disease sequences. TCRdb itself trimmed the public reads at Q25 with fastp, ran MiXCR and retained productive beta chains. Rows matching on CDR3 protein sequence are summarized as one entry with the most common DNA and genes. V and J calls and clone size were set by TCRdb, not the authors. A total of fewer than 200,000 distinct CDR3 sequences appear in this sample, 80% to 95% of them only once. The ten largest clonotypes hold 0.095% to 0.12% of the sample.

Here is what the overall study found, with its caveats: The number of individuals in the TCR sequencing and HLA analysis was acknowledged as relatively small.

High-throughput TCR beta sequencing profiled peripheral blood CD8+ and CD4+ T cells from healthy donors, Susac syndrome patients and multiple sclerosis patients. The healthy donors served as controls matched for age and sex. CD8+ TEMRA cells were enriched by FACS, while bulk CD8+ and CD4+ T cells were purified by magnetic negative isolation. Blood was collected in EDTA tubes and processed within 24 hours, with PBMCs isolated through density gradient centrifugation. PBMCs destined for TCR sequencing were cryopreserved in liquid nitrogen and later thawed in a 37 °C water bath. The sorted or isolated CD4+, CD8+ and CD8+ TEMRA cells reached a purity of at least 90%.

This receptor was obtained from a human donor in good health. In this chain, TRBV28 is recombined with TRBJ2-1, with the D gene not confidently named. The material sequenced was CD4+ T cells from PBMCs. Here is the DNA: TGTGCCAGCAGTTTAGGGGTACCCTACAATGAGCAGTTCTTC. It translates to CASSLGVPYNEQFF.